This TCR beta chain was obtained from a study of T cells in Graves' hyperthyroidism and ophthalmopathy. Study results and caveats: Clonotypes that were expanded in thyroid above 0.001 mostly appeared in blood too. The model anticipated ophthalmopathy a median about six months pre-onset.

With respect to this clonotype: No antigen is known for it.

Germline CDR1 reads SGHAT; CDR2 reads FQNNGV. V lost 0 bases to trimming and J lost 9 bases, with 9 bases between them. This CDR3 is built from 13 residues. Regions amplified from RNA transcripts were the TCR beta CDR3 regions. The TCR CDR3 was amplified in a first-round RT-PCR using the HTBI primer set. MiXCR, run by TCRdb on the multiplex PCR reads, gives a single entry per CDR3 protein. The data show almost 500,000 distinct CDR3 sequences, with approximately 23% seen just once and around 47% held by the top ten. Diagnosis relied on clinical symptoms, serum thyroxine and TRAb, thyroid ultrasound and orbital computed tomography.

This sequence was found in a woman in her 70s with Graves' ophthalmopathy. The specimen sequenced was blood. The chain recombines TRBV11-2 with TRBJ2-1, with D uncertain. The CDR3 sequence is CASSLDPGGEQFF. The CDR3 coding sequence is TGTGCCAGCAGCTTAGATCCCGGTGGTGAGCAGTTCTTC.